This TCR beta chain was found in a study of cytomegalovirus exposure and HLA in healthy donors. Overall study context: The study placed 80% to 85% of its 350 to 400 genotyped donors in the Caucasian-associated ancestry cluster.

Amplification used 60 Vbeta primers and 13 Jbeta primers. The table came from immunoSEQ multiplex PCR; TCRdb's copy has only in-frame clones and leaves some out. Of around 130,000 clones detected, roughly 80% appear once; the ten largest clones hold 0.94%. Overall study findings and caveats: One later analysis reportedly identified an Asian-associated ancestry cluster that showed fewer N-insertions than the 666-donor mean. CMV serostatus was the sole immune exposure data available. Accurate predictions that matched the HLA-A and HLA-B alleles of most subjects were reportedly made from TCR beta sequences.

On this clone: The antigen remains undetermined.

The CDR3 runs 18 residues. V trimming: 2 bases; J trimming: 2 bases; junction bases outside the gene matches: 6. In germline, CDR1 is SEHNR, CDR2 FQNEAQ (reference sequence). The TCR originated in a woman between 55 and 75 years old in good health and CMV-seronegative. This chain joins TRBV7-9 and TRBJ1-4; 12 nucleotides match TRBD1. The sequencing sample was made of PBMCs. This chain's CDR3 is CASSLRPGQGATNEKLFF. The CDR3 nucleotides are TGTGCCAGCAGCTTAAGACCGGGACAGGGGGCGACTAATGAAAAACTGTTTTTT.